This T cell receptor (beta chain) is from a study of CD8 T cells in ankylosing spondylitis. TCRdb re-derived calls from the 5' RACE reads in MiXCR, one entry per CDR3 protein. Of a few hundred thousand distinct CDR3 sequences in the sample, about 11% were seen once. Overall study findings and caveats: Characteristic of ankylosing spondylitis blood, it appeared, was a TCR beta motif comprising eight highly homologous variants.

This clonotype was found many times. What it recognizes is unknown. The sequencing input was blood, either unsorted or a sorted T cell fraction (not recorded which). The source of this sequence is a male donor with ankylosing spondylitis or in good health (not recorded which).

The CDR3 is CASLGRNTEAFF. CDR3 in DNA: TGTGCCAGCCTAGGGAGAAACACTGAAGCTTTCTTT. V and J are TRBV6-5 and TRBJ1-1; D ambiguous. Trimming took 8 bases from V and 2 from J, leaving 9 bases between them. Germline lookup yields CDR1 MNHEY and CDR2 SVGAGI. There are 12 residues in the CDR3.